This T cell receptor beta chain is drawn from a study of blood T cell repertoires in COVID-19. Some clones are missing from TCRdb's copy, which holds only in-frame ones; the method was immunoSEQ multiplex PCR. The top ten hold about 13% of the sample, which has around 90,000 clones, approximately 80% seen once. CDR1 is LGHDT, CDR2 YNNKEL, per germline (reference sequence). The V end lost 7 bases, the J end lost 5 bases, and 17 bases lay between the germline ends. The CDR3 runs 15 residues. The V and J genes are TRBV3-1 (or the pseudogene TRBV3-2) and TRBJ1-4; D is perhaps TRBD1 (6 bases). The TCR sequence derives from a human donor in a cohort sampled during active COVID-19. The sample consisted of peripheral blood. In DNA, the CDR3 is TGTGCCAGCAAGTCTTGGGACATCGGAAATGAAAAACTGTTTTTT. This gives the protein CASKSWDIGNEKLFF.